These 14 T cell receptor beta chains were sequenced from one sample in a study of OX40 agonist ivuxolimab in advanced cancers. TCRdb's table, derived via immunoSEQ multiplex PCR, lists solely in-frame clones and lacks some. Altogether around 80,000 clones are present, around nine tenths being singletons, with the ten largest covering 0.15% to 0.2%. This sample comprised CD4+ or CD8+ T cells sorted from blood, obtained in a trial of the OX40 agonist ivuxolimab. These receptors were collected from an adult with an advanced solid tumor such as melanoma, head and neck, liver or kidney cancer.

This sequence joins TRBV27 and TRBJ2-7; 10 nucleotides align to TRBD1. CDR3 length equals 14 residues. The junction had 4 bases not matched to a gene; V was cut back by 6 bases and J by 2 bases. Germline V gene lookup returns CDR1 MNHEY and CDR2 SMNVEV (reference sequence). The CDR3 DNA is TGTGCCAGCAGCCGGGGACAGGGGACCTACGAGCAGTACTTC. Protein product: CASSRGQGTYEQYF.

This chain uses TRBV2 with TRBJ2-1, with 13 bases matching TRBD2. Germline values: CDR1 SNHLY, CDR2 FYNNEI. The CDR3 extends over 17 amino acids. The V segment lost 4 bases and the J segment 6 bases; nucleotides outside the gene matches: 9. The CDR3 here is CASSGTLAGGMGNEQFF. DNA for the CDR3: TGTGCCAGCAGTGGTACACTAGCGGGAGGGATGGGCAATGAGCAGTTCTTC. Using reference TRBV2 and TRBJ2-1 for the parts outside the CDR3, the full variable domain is EPEVTQTPSHQVTQMGQEVILRCVPISNHLYFYWYRQILGQKVEFLVSFYNNEISEKSEIFDDQFSVERPDGSNFTLKIRSTKLEDSAMYFCASSGTLAGGMGNEQFFGPGTRLTVL.

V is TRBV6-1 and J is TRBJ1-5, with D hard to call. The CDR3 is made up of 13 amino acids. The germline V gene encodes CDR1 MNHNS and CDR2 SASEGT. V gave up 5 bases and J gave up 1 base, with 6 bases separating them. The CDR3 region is CASSRMSNQPQHF. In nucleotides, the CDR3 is TGTGCCAGCAGTCGTATGAGCAATCAGCCCCAGCATTTT.

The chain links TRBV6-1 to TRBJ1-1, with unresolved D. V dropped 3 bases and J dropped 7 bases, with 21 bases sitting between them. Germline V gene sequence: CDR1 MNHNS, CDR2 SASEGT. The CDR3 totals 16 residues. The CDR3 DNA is TGTGCCAGCAGTGACAAGGCTGCGTTAAAGGTCGGTGAAGCTTTCTTT. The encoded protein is CASSDKAALKVGEAFF.

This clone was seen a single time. The CDR3 spells CASSATPLPSYNEQFF. Here the CDR3 DNA reads TGTGCCAGCAGTGCAACCCCACTACCCTCCTACAATGAGCAGTTCTTC. The V call is TRBV6-1, the J call TRBJ2-1; D uncertain. CDR1 and CDR2 from the germline V gene are MNHNS and SASEGT. CDR3 size: 16 residues. Trimming stripped 4 bases from V and 0 bases from J, with 13 bases between.

Written as DNA, the CDR3 is TGCGCCAGCAGCCTTAGACAGGATCGCACAGATACGCAGTATTTT. It yields the protein CASSLRQDRTDTQYF. The chain has TRBV5-1 and TRBJ2-3; a possible D gene is TRBD1 (6 bases). Germline CDR1 reads SGHRS; CDR2 reads YFSETQ. The CDR3 covers 15 residues. V was cut by 4 bases and J by 1 base, with 13 bases left in between.

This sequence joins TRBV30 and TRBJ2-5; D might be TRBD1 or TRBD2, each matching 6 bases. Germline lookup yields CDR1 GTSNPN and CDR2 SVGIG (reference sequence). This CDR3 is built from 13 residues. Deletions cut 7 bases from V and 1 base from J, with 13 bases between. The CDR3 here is CALTRQAQETQYF. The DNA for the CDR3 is TGTGCCTTGACTAGACAGGCCCAAGAGACCCAGTACTTC.

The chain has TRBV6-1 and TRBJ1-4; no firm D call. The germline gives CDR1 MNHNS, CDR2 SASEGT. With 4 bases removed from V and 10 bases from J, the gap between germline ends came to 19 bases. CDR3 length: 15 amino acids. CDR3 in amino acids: CASSAIRAIWGKLFF. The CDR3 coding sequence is TGTGCCAGCAGTGCAATAAGGGCGATATGGGGAAAACTGTTTTTT.

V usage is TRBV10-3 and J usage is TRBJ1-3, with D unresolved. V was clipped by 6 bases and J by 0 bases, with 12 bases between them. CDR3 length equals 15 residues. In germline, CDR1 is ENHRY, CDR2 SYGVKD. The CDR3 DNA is TGTGCCATCAGCCCTGGTCCGATCTCTGGAAACACCATATATTTT. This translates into CAISPGPISGNTIYF.

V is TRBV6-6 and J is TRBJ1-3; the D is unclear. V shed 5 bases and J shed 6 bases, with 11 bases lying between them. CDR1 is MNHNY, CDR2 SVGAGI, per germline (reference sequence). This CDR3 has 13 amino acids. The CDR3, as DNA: TGTGCCAGCAGTAAAGGGAACCAAAACACCATATATTTT. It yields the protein CASSKGNQNTIYF.

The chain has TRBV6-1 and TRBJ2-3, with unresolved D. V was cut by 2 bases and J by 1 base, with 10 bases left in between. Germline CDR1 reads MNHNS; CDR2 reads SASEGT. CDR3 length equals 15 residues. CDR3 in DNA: TGTGCCAGCAGTGAACTATCCGCCCGCACAGATACGCAGTATTTT. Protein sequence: CASSELSARTDTQYF.

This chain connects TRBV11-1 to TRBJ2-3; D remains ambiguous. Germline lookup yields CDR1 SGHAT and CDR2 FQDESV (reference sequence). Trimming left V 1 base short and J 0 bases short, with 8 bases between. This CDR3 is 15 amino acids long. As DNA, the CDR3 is TGTGCCAGCAGCTTAGGCTGGGAAAGCACAGATACGCAGTATTTT. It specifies CASSLGWESTDTQYF.

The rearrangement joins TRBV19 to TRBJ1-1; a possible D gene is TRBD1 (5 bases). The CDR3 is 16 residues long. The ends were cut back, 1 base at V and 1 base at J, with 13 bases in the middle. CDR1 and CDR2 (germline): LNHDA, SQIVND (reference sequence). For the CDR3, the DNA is TGTGCCAGTAGTATAGGAGGGACGGCGAAGAACACTGAAGCTTTCTTT. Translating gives CASSIGGTAKNTEAFF. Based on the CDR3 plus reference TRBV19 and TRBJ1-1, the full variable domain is DGGITQSPKYLFRKEGQNVTLSCEQNLNHDAMYWYRQDPGQGLRLIYYSQIVNDFQKGDIAEGYSVSREKKESFPLTVTSAQKNPTAFYLCASSIGGTAKNTEAFFGQGTRLTVV.

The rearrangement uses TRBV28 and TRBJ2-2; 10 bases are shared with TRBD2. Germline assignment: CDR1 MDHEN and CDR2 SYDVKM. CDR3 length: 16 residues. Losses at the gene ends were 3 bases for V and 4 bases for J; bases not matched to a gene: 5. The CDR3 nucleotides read TGTGCCAGCAGTTTTTCTAGCGGGAGAAGCACCGGGGAGCTGTTTTTT. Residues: CASSFSSGRSTGELFF.